The 31 T cell receptor beta chains below all came from one sample that was sequenced in a study of blood T cell repertoires in COVID-19. Using immunoSEQ multiplex PCR, the repertoire was profiled, and TCRdb retains in-frame clones only, with some absent. This sample has 110,000 or so clones, with approximately 84% found just once. Specimen: peripheral blood. These receptors all stem from a man aged 35 to 55 with acute or convalescent COVID-19.

The V call is TRBV3-1 (or the pseudogene TRBV3-2), the J call TRBJ2-5, with TRBD1 matching over 8 bases. After removal of 4 bases from V and 4 bases from J, the junction contained 8 bases not matched to a gene. The CDR3 loop spans 15 amino acids. Germline assignment: CDR1 LGHDT and CDR2 YNNKEL (reference sequence). CDR3 coding DNA: TGTGCCAGCAGCCTCGGGACAGGACGGTTAGAGACCCAGTACTTC. This gives the protein CASSLGTGRLETQYF.

V and J are TRBV19 and TRBJ1-4; D uncertain. The V gene's germline CDR1 is LNHDA and CDR2 SQIVND (reference sequence). V was cut by 5 bases and J by 7 bases, with 17 bases left in between. CDR3 length equals 15 residues. The CDR3 DNA sequence: TGTGCCAGTAGTGCCCAAAGCGGTCGGGGTGAAAAACTGTTTTTT. This gives the protein CASSAQSGRGEKLFF.

The rearrangement uses TRBV7-2 and TRBJ1-2; TRBD1 is a possible D gene (6 bases). CDR1 SGHTA and CDR2 FQGNSA come from the germline V gene. Trimming stripped 5 bases from V and 8 bases from J, with 15 bases between. The CDR3 has 13 amino acids. CDR3 loop: CASSRKDRRGYTF. CDR3 sequence (DNA): TGTGCCAGCAGCCGAAAAGACAGGAGAGGCTACACCTTC.

J is TRBJ2-2 and V is TRBV6-2 or TRBV6-3; D perhaps matches TRBD1 (6 bases). CDR3 length: 13 residues. V lost 4 bases, J lost 6 bases, and 9 bases lay in between. Germline V lookup: CDR1 MNHEY, CDR2 SVGEGT. CDR3 protein: CASSSGDAGELFF. CDR3 nucleotides: TGTGCCAGCAGTTCAGGGGATGCCGGGGAGCTGTTTTTT.

This chain joins TRBV11-1 and TRBJ2-7; possibly TRBD2 for D (6 bases). The germline CDR1 and CDR2 sequences are SGHAT and FQDESV (reference sequence). The CDR3 is 13 residues long. Deletions cut 2 bases from V and 6 bases from J, with 11 bases between. This CDR3 is CASSLRYGGEQYF. Written as DNA, the CDR3 is TGTGCCAGCAGCTTAAGGTACGGGGGCGAGCAGTACTTC.

This chain connects TRBV30 to TRBJ2-3; D is unclear. The CDR3 covers 12 residues. Per germline, CDR1 GTSNPN and CDR2 SVGIG (reference sequence). Trimming cost V 6 bases and J 4 bases, with 11 bases left between them. For the CDR3, the DNA is TGTGCCTGTAGTAGTCGGGCAGATACGCAGTATTTT. Protein: CACSSRADTQYF.

The CDR3 loop is CAISDRDSSYEQYF. CDR3 bases: TGTGCCATCAGTGATAGGGACAGCTCCTACGAGCAGTACTTC. V gene TRBV10-3 combines with J gene TRBJ2-7; 7 bases match TRBD1. CDR3 size: 14 residues. The V and J ends lost 3 bases and 0 bases, in that order; junction bases with no gene match: 2. Germline CDR1 and CDR2: ENHRY and SYGVKD.

The chain joins TRBV12-3 or TRBV12-4 to TRBJ1-5, with D unclear. CDR3 length: 13 residues. Deletions cut 1 base from V and 5 bases from J, with 6 bases between. The CDR3 DNA reads TGTGCCAGCAGTTTAGGAGAAGATCAGCCCCAGCATTTT. This encodes CASSLGEDQPQHF.

The rearrangement uses TRBV3-1 (or the pseudogene TRBV3-2) and TRBJ2-7; D remains unclear. Germline V lookup: CDR1 LGHDT, CDR2 YNNKEL (reference sequence). The CDR3 totals 11 residues. Trimming stripped 2 bases from V and 7 bases from J, with 6 bases between. The CDR3 sequence: CASSQSREQYF. Written as DNA, the CDR3 is TGTGCCAGCAGCCAAAGCCGAGAGCAGTACTTC.

The V and J genes are TRBV19 and TRBJ2-1; TRBD1 is a possible D gene (5 bases). The CDR3 contains 16 residues. With 5 bases removed from V and 5 bases from J, the gap between germline ends came to 19 bases. CDR1 LNHDA and CDR2 SQIVND come from the germline V gene (reference sequence). CDR3: CASSSNPAGINNEQFF. CDR3 sequence (DNA): TGTGCCAGTAGTTCAAACCCGGCAGGGATTAACAATGAGCAGTTCTTC.

In DNA form, the CDR3 reads TGTGCCAGCAGGCTAGCGGGGGGGTACAATGAGCAGTTCTTC. Encoded protein: CASRLAGGYNEQFF. This sequence joins TRBV6-6 and TRBJ2-1; 12 bases align to TRBD2. Germline CDR1 MNHNY, CDR2 SVGAGI (reference sequence). The ends lost 6 bases at V and 4 bases at J; junction bases unmatched: 1. CDR3 size: 14 residues.

The rearrangement joins TRBV15 to TRBJ1-5, with a tentative D call TRBD1 (6 bases). Trimming removed 0 bases from V and 0 bases from J, with 12 bases in between. This CDR3 comprises 17 residues. Germline CDR1 LNHNV, CDR2 YYDKDF (reference sequence). The CDR3 DNA sequence: TGTGCCACCAGCAGAGAATGGGACACCTATAGCAATCAGCCCCAGCATTTT. It translates to CATSREWDTYSNQPQHF. Filled out from reference TRBV15 and TRBJ1-5, the complete variable domain reads DAMVIQNPRYQVTQFGKPVTLSCSQTLNHNVMYWYQQKSSQAPKLLFHYYDKDFNNEADTPDNFQSRRPNTSFCFLDIRSPGLGDTAMYLCATSREWDTYSNQPQHFGDGTRLSIL.

The chain has TRBV20-1 and TRBJ2-3; TRBD2 might be the D (5 bases). The CDR3 has 11 residues. Germline CDR1 is DFQATT and CDR2 is SNEGSKA (reference sequence). V was clipped by 6 bases and J by 6 bases, with 10 bases between them. CDR3 residues: CSAPGMDTQYF. For the CDR3, the DNA is TGCAGTGCGCCGGGGATGGATACGCAGTATTTT.

The chain uses TRBV15 and TRBJ2-2; 10 bases agree with TRBD1. Trimming cost V 3 bases and J 4 bases; bases outside gene matches: 5. Germline lookup yields CDR1 LNHNV and CDR2 YYDKDF (reference sequence). The CDR3 has 16 amino acids. CDR3 in DNA: TGTGCCACCAGCAGTCGGACAGGGGGGGGCACCGGGGAGCTGTTTTTT. Protein sequence: CATSSRTGGGTGELFF.

This clone appeared a few times. V and J are TRBV9 and TRBJ1-5; 7 nucleotides agree with TRBD1. The CDR3 contains 14 residues. Per germline, CDR1 SGDLS and CDR2 YYNGEE. V was clipped by 2 bases and J by 4 bases; unmatched bases: 3. The CDR3 region has the DNA TGTGCCAGCAGCGTGGGACAGTCAAATCAGCCCCAGCATTTT. Amino acids: CASSVGQSNQPQHF.

The chain combines TRBV9 with TRBJ1-4, with D unresolved. Germline loops: CDR1 SGDLS, CDR2 YYNGEE. The V and J ends lost 2 bases and 6 bases respectively, with 8 bases between them. The CDR3 totals 13 residues. The CDR3 sequence is CASSVEAHEKLFF. The CDR3 DNA is TGTGCCAGCAGCGTCGAAGCCCATGAAAAACTGTTTTTT.

This chain uses TRBV3-1 (or the pseudogene TRBV3-2) with TRBJ1-3, with 8 bases identical to TRBD1. V was pared by 6 bases and J by 2 bases, with 3 bases of the junction left unmatched. CDR3 length equals 14 residues. Germline lookup yields CDR1 LGHDT and CDR2 YNNKEL (reference sequence). The CDR3 spells CASRSQGAGNTIYF. DNA of the CDR3: TGTGCCAGCAGGTCACAGGGGGCTGGAAACACCATATATTTT.

The chain carries TRBV27 and TRBJ1-2; tentative D call: TRBD1 (5 bases). The CDR3 loop spans 12 amino acids. Trimming left V 7 bases short and J 3 bases short, with 9 bases between. The germline CDR1 and CDR2 sequences are MNHEY and SMNVEV (reference sequence). The CDR3 sequence is CASMGGDYGYTF. The CDR3 DNA reads as TGTGCCAGCATGGGGGGGGACTATGGCTACACCTTC.

This sequence joins TRBV3-1 (or the pseudogene TRBV3-2) and TRBJ2-7; 10 nucleotides align to TRBD1. Unmatched junction bases numbered 8, after V lost 0 bases and J lost 6 bases. Germline assignment: CDR1 LGHDT and CDR2 YNNKEL (reference sequence). This CDR3 has 16 amino acids. CDR3: CASSQDREWTGGEQYF. In DNA form, the CDR3 reads TGTGCCAGCAGCCAAGATCGGGAATGGACAGGGGGCGAGCAGTACTTC.

This chain links TRBV11-3 with TRBJ2-1; 9 nucleotides agree with TRBD1. The V and J ends lost 5 bases and 8 bases, in that order; junction bases with no gene match: 13. Germline V gene data show CDR1 as SGHNT and CDR2 as YENEEA. The CDR3 spans 16 residues. This chain's CDR3 is CASSPQWGQGRDEQFF. CDR3 nucleotide sequence: TGTGCCAGCAGCCCACAATGGGGACAGGGTCGAGATGAGCAGTTCTTC.

This rearrangement joins TRBV19 to TRBJ1-3; D gene uncertain. The CDR3 is made up of 13 amino acids. V shed 0 bases and J shed 3 bases, with 3 bases lying between them. The V gene's germline CDR1 is LNHDA and CDR2 SQIVND (reference sequence). The CDR3 region has the DNA TGTGCCAGTAGTATAGACATTGGAAACACCATATATTTT. This gives the protein CASSIDIGNTIYF.

V is TRBV19 and J is TRBJ2-1; D is ambiguous. V lost 10 bases and J 0 bases, leaving 19 bases between the germline ends. CDR3 length: 16 amino acids. Germline CDR1 is LNHDA and CDR2 is SQIVND (reference sequence). CDR3 region: CATEGKTASSYNEQFF. CDR3 DNA sequence: TGTGCCACCGAAGGAAAAACAGCCAGCTCCTACAATGAGCAGTTCTTC.

The chain carries TRBV15 and TRBJ2-5; 10 bases are a match to TRBD2. Losses at the gene ends were 6 bases for V and 6 bases for J; bases not matched to a gene: 4. CDR1 and CDR2 (germline): LNHNV, YYDKDF (reference sequence). The CDR3 extends over 13 amino acids. The CDR3 sequence is CATRGLARKTQYF. As DNA, the CDR3 is TGTGCCACCAGGGGACTAGCGAGAAAGACCCAGTACTTC.

CDR3 sequence reads: CASSTSAFSGNTIYF. In nucleotides, the CDR3 is TGTGCCAGCAGCACGAGCGCTTTCTCTGGAAACACCATATATTTT. The gene calls are TRBV9 and TRBJ1-3, with D unresolved. With 4 bases removed from V and 0 bases from J, the gap between germline ends came to 11 bases. Germline assignment: CDR1 SGDLS and CDR2 YYNGEE. The CDR3 runs 15 residues.

The count of this clone is one. The rearrangement uses TRBV29-1 and TRBJ2-3; 11 bases line up with TRBD2. Germline values: CDR1 SQVTM, CDR2 ANQGSEA. V lost 0 bases, J lost 6 bases, and 5 bases stayed unmatched. The CDR3 totals 15 residues. The CDR3 DNA is TGCAGCGTTGAAGAGGGTAGCGGGGGGGCGGATACGCAGTATTTT. Translating gives CSVEEGSGGADTQYF.

The rearrangement joins TRBV5-4 to TRBJ1-1, with 8 bases fitting TRBD1. CDR3 length equals 14 residues. Germline values: CDR1 SGHNT, CDR2 YYREEE (reference sequence). Losses at the gene ends were 4 bases for V and 3 bases for J; bases not matched to a gene: 5. CDR3 amino acids: CASSRQGADTEAFF. The CDR3 region has the DNA TGTGCCAGCAGCCGTCAGGGGGCTGACACTGAAGCTTTCTTT.

The chain is built from TRBV2 and TRBJ2-3; 8 nucleotides agree with TRBD2. Germline V gene data show CDR1 as SNHLY and CDR2 as FYNNEI. The CDR3 loop spans 16 amino acids. V gave up 6 bases and J gave up 0 bases; unmatched junction bases: 8. The CDR3: CASRSPGLGSTDTQYF. In DNA form, the CDR3 reads TGTGCCAGCAGGTCCCCGGGACTAGGCAGCACAGATACGCAGTATTTT.

The chain joins TRBV19 to TRBJ2-3; TRBD2 agrees at 8 bases. Germline V gene lookup returns CDR1 LNHDA and CDR2 SQIVND (reference sequence). This CDR3 region has 15 residues. J was trimmed by 3 bases and V by 10 bases; bases with no gene match: 12. CDR3 nucleotide sequence: TGTGCCACGCGGGACACGGGGGGGAGTACAGATACGCAGTATTTT. Its protein is CATRDTGGSTDTQYF.

The chain recombines TRBV6-5 with TRBJ2-1, with a tentative D call TRBD1 (6 bases). The CDR3 loop spans 15 amino acids. The V and J ends lost 3 bases and 3 bases respectively, with 12 bases between them. From germline, CDR1 is MNHEY and CDR2 SVGAGI. The CDR3 loop is CASSYVQGRYNEQFF. The CDR3 DNA reads TGTGCCAGCAGTTATGTACAGGGCCGCTACAATGAGCAGTTCTTC.

The rearrangement joins TRBV30 to TRBJ1-1, with D perhaps TRBD1 (5 bases). Germline CDR1 and CDR2: GTSNPN and SVGIG (reference sequence). The CDR3 runs to 14 residues. V was cut by 2 bases and J by 4 bases, with 14 bases left in between. The CDR3 spells CAWSFRGHATEAFF. CDR3 bases: TGTGCCTGGAGTTTTAGGGGTCATGCCACTGAAGCTTTCTTT.

This chain uses TRBV4-1 with TRBJ2-4, with 8 bases identical to TRBD1. The CDR3 runs to 17 residues. J was trimmed by 0 bases and V by 3 bases; bases with no gene match: 7. Per the germline V gene, CDR1 is MGHRA and CDR2 is YSYEKL. CDR3 DNA: TGCGCCAGCAGCCATATCGGGACAGGAGTAGCCAAAAACATTCAGTACTTC. Encoded protein: CASSHIGTGVAKNIQYF.